Sequencing of this T cell receptor beta chain was carried out in a study of cytomegalovirus exposure and HLA in healthy donors. This CDR3 region has 14 residues. V was pared by 4 bases and J by 3 bases, with 5 bases of the junction left unmatched. Germline CDR1 reads SGHDT; CDR2 reads YYEEEE. Both 60 Vbeta primers and 13 Jbeta primers went into the PCR. Assay used: immunoSEQ multiplex PCR; TCRdb lists only in-frame clones, some missing. The table has 150,000 to 200,000 clones, 77% seen once. As for this clone: Its specificity is not known.

Study-level findings and limits: The study dropped some indistinguishable V segments, TRBV6-2 and TRBV6-3 among them. The classifier was said to identify cytomegalovirus status with high specificity and sensitivity. As immune exposure information, only CMV serostatus was available.

The chain couples TRBV5-6 to TRBJ2-7, with 9 bases identical to TRBD1. The sample comprised PBMCs. This TCR was recovered from a woman between 25 and 40 years old in good health and CMV-seronegative. CDR3 residues: CASSTGTGRYEQYF. As DNA, the CDR3 is TGTGCCAGCAGCACCGGGACAGGGCGCTACGAGCAGTACTTC.